Listed below are T cell receptor beta chains from one sample, sequenced in a study of cytomegalovirus exposure and HLA in healthy donors. Assay used: immunoSEQ multiplex PCR; TCRdb lists only in-frame clones, some missing. Of some 170,000 clones listed, approximately 86% are singletons. The sequencing sample was made of PBMCs. The receptor source for this set is a young man in good health and CMV-seropositive. CDR3s include the opening cysteine and the closing phenylalanine or tryptophan. Fields, in order: clone size, J gene, V gene, D gene, CDR3 protein, CDR3 DNA. A D gene is named only where the DNA matches it firmly. Some rows mark clone size as missing; the rest say once, few, many or name a class of expanded clone.

few,TRBJ1-1,TRBV9,.,CASSVAAMNTEAFF,TGTGCCAGCAGCGTAGCTGCGATGAACACTGAAGCTTTCTTT
.,TRBJ1-1,TRBV29-1,TRBD1,CSVEGGTGLRDTEAFF,TGCAGCGTTGAAGGAGGGACAGGCCTTAGGGACACTGAAGCTTTCTTT
few,TRBJ1-5,TRBV18,TRBD1,CASSPPDRSNQPQHF,TGTGCCAGCTCACCACCGGACAGGAGCAATCAGCCCCAGCATTTT
.,TRBJ1-3,TRBV30,.,CAWSFTGRGNTIYF,TGTGCCTGGAGTTTCACAGGGCGGGGAAACACCATATATTTT
.,TRBJ2-2,TRBV9,.,CASSVGRGRTGELFF,TGTGCCAGCAGCGTAGGGCGGGGGCGGACCGGGGAGCTGTTTTTT
.,TRBJ2-5,TRBV7-9,.,CASSLYSQETQYF,TGTGCCAGCAGCTTATACAGCCAAGAGACCCAGTACTTC
.,TRBJ2-5,TRBV2,.,CASGRGHQPETQYF,TGTGCCAGCGGTCGAGGGCACCAACCGGAGACCCAGTACTTC
.,TRBJ1-1,TRBV4-2,TRBD1,CASSQGYRGMNTEAFF,TGTGCCAGCAGCCAAGGTTACAGGGGGATGAACACTGAAGCTTTCTTT
.,TRBJ1-2,TRBV5-1,TRBD1,CASSSQAGGNYGYTF,TGCGCCAGCAGCTCCCAGGCAGGGGGGAACTATGGCTACACCTTC
.,TRBJ2-1,TRBV9,TRBD2,CASSVFLAGLNEQFF,TGTGCCAGCAGCGTATTTCTAGCGGGACTCAATGAGCAGTTCTTC
once,TRBJ2-6,TRBV5-6,TRBD1,CASSPRGTGGSGANVLTF,TGTGCCAGCAGCCCCCGCGGGACAGGTGGCTCTGGGGCCAACGTCCTGACTTTC
.,TRBJ2-1,TRBV9,TRBD2,CASSVDPTSGVEQFF,TGTGCCAGCAGCGTAGACCCGACTAGCGGGGTTGAGCAGTTCTTC
.,TRBJ1-3,TRBV4-1,TRBD1,CASSLRQGAPSGNTIYF,TGCGCCAGCAGCCTCAGACAGGGAGCTCCATCTGGAAACACCATATATTTT
.,TRBJ1-4,TRBV7-2,.,CASSAGEKLFF,TGTGCCAGCAGCGCAGGTGAAAAACTGTTTTTT
.,TRBJ2-7,TRBV2,.,CASRGQGSYEQYF,TGTGCCAGCAGAGGGCAGGGCTCCTACGAGCAGTACTTC
.,TRBJ2-1,TRBV11-1,.,CASGSGSSYNEQFF,TGTGCCAGCGGCTCCGGGAGCTCCTACAATGAGCAGTTCTTC
.,TRBJ1-4,TRBV5-5,.,CASSGGGNEKLFF,TGTGCCAGCAGCGGGGGGGGGAATGAAAAACTGTTTTTT
.,TRBJ2-7,TRBV5-8,TRBD2,CASSILAGGVHEQYF,TGTGCCAGCAGCATACTAGCGGGGGGCGTCCACGAGCAGTACTTC
.,TRBJ2-1,TRBV7-2,TRBD2,CASSLGVGGGYNEQFF,TGTGCCAGCAGCTTAGGGGTCGGGGGGGGCTACAATGAGCAGTTCTTC
.,TRBJ1-2,TRBV2,.,CASSEASLSYGYTF,TGTGCCAGCAGTGAAGCGTCACTCTCCTATGGCTACACCTTC
.,TRBJ1-2,TRBV5-1,TRBD1,CASSRDSFGKNYGYTF,TGCGCCAGCAGCCGGGACAGTTTCGGCAAGAACTATGGCTACACCTTC
.,TRBJ1-4,TRBV7-9,.,CASSPSDEKLFF,TGTGCCAGCAGCCCCAGCGATGAAAAACTGTTTTTT
.,TRBJ2-1,TRBV6-5,TRBD1,CASSYLGQGSGNEQFF,TGTGCCAGCAGTTACCTCGGACAGGGATCGGGCAATGAGCAGTTCTTC
.,TRBJ2-7,TRBV19,TRBD2,CASSPLASAYEQYF,TGTGCCAGTAGTCCACTAGCGTCGGCCTACGAGCAGTACTTC
.,TRBJ2-5,TRBV4-2,TRBD2,CASSQDPGVAGAQETQYF,TGTGCCAGCAGCCAAGATCCCGGGGTAGCGGGGGCCCAAGAGACCCAGTACTTC
.,TRBJ1-3,TRBV6-1,.,CASSEGPTSGNTIYF,TGTGCCAGCAGTGAAGGGCCCACCTCTGGAAACACCATATATTTT
.,TRBJ2-3,TRBV6-5,TRBD2,CASSPSGGTDTQYF,TGTGCCAGCAGTCCTAGCGGGGGCACAGATACGCAGTATTTT
.,TRBJ2-3,TRBV10-1,.,CASSGGYTDTQYF,TGCGCCAGTTCGGGGGGCTATACAGATACGCAGTATTTT
.,TRBJ2-3,TRBV11-2,TRBD2,CASSLGPGGPADTQYF,TGTGCCAGCAGCTTAGGTCCGGGGGGGCCCGCAGATACGCAGTATTTT
.,TRBJ2-7,TRBV9,TRBD2,CASSGTSGGREQYF,TGTGCCAGCAGTGGTACTAGCGGGGGGCGCGAGCAGTACTTC
.,TRBJ2-1,TRBV15,TRBD1,CATSRANPGQGDNEQFF,TGTGCCACCAGCAGGGCTAATCCGGGACAGGGCGACAATGAGCAGTTCTTC
.,TRBJ1-2,TRBV9,TRBD1,CASSVAVAGGSYGYTF,TGTGCCAGCAGCGTAGCAGTAGCAGGGGGAAGCTATGGCTACACCTTC
.,TRBJ1-5,TRBV19,.,CASSKTSNQPQHF,TGTGCCAGTAGTAAGACAAGCAATCAGCCCCAGCATTTT
.,TRBJ1-1,TRBV9,.,CASSVDPGDTEAFF,TGTGCCAGCAGCGTGGATCCGGGGGACACTGAAGCTTTCTTT
.,TRBJ1-2,TRBV15,.,CATSRGGTANGYTF,TGTGCCACCAGCAGAGGCGGGACCGCGAATGGCTACACCTTC
once,TRBJ1-2,TRBV7-2,.,CASSRESNYGYTF,TGTGCCAGCAGCAGAGAATCTAACTATGGCTACACCTTC
.,TRBJ2-7,TRBV7-2,TRBD2,CASSITGTSGTYEQYF,TGTGCCAGCAGCATCACCGGGACTAGCGGTACCTACGAGCAGTACTTC
.,TRBJ1-1,TRBV6-1,.,CASRKQGNTEAFF,TGTGCCAGCAGAAAACAGGGGAACACTGAAGCTTTCTTT
.,TRBJ1-4,TRBV5-1,.,CASSLEGGGIANEKLFF,TGCGCCAGCAGCTTGGAGGGAGGAGGGATCGCGAATGAAAAACTGTTTTTT
.,TRBJ2-7,TRBV5-1,TRBD1,CASSLMSGGEVEQYF,TGCGCCAGCAGCTTGATGTCAGGGGGTGAAGTCGAGCAGTACTTC
.,TRBJ2-5,TRBV7-3,TRBD2,CASSLGRRGGLETQYF,TGTGCCAGCAGCTTAGGGAGGCGGGGGGGCCTCGAGACCCAGTACTTC
.,TRBJ2-4,TRBV10-3,.,CAIGPGEVQYF,TGTGCCATCGGTCCGGGGGAGGTTCAGTACTTC
.,TRBJ2-5,TRBV5-1,.,CASSLISDRQETQYF,TGCGCCAGCAGCCTCATCTCGGACAGACAAGAGACCCAGTACTTC
.,TRBJ1-2,TRBV5-1,.,CASSLEAGNYGYTF,TGCGCCAGCAGCTTGGAGGCAGGGAACTATGGCTACACCTTC
.,TRBJ1-3,TRBV7-6,.,CASSSAAGPSGNTIYF,TGTGCCAGCAGCTCCGCAGCGGGACCTTCTGGAAACACCATATATTTT
.,TRBJ1-5,TRBV6-1,.,CASSENSPHQPQHF,TGTGCCAGCAGCGAAAATAGCCCTCATCAGCCCCAGCATTTT
.,TRBJ2-1,TRBV6-4,.,CASSDGGGPNNEQFF,TGTGCCAGCAGTGACGGGGGGGGGCCCAACAATGAGCAGTTCTTC
.,TRBJ2-5,TRBV20-1,.,CSARGLKTQYF,TGCAGTGCTAGAGGCCTAAAGACCCAGTACTTC